This entry describes one T cell receptor (beta chain). With random hexamers, about 0.45 to 1 ug RNA was reverse transcribed. The TCR beta CDR3 was amplified by immunoSEQ multiplex PCR across 54 Vbeta, 13 Jbeta. TCRdb used MiXCR to reprocess the immunoSEQ multiplex PCR reads, holding one entry per CDR3 protein. The table records over 200,000 distinct CDR3 sequences, just under 95% of them present only once. Germline CDR1 and CDR2: DFQATT and SNEGSKA (reference sequence). V was trimmed by 6 bases and J by 8 bases, leaving 16 bases between them. CDR3 length: 13 residues. Sequencing targeted TCR beta in blood CD8+ and CD4+ T cells. The multiple sclerosis control group was made up of treatment-naive patients with stable or active relapsing-remitting disease. TEMRA cells underwent FACS enrichment and CD8+ and CD4+ T cells underwent negative isolation. The data derive from a study of CD8 T cells in Susac syndrome.

The genes are TRBV20-1 and TRBJ1-4, with TRBD1 as a possible D gene (5 bases). Sequencing input: CD4+ T cells from PBMCs. This clonotype originated in a human donor with multiple sclerosis. The CDR3 region has the DNA TGCAGTGCCTTACAGGAGGTTTCAGAAAAACTGTTTTTT. Encoded protein: CSALQEVSEKLFF.